These 14 T cell receptor beta chains share one sample of origin, sequenced in a study of CD8 T cells in Susac syndrome. Random hexamers were used to reverse transcribe roughly 0.45 to 1 ug of RNA. TCRdb recomputed calls from the immunoSEQ multiplex PCR reads with MiXCR, one row per CDR3 protein. The table shows around 170,000 distinct CDR3 sequences, with 85% to 95% occurring only once. Sample: CD8+ T cells from PBMCs. These receptors were obtained from a human donor with Susac syndrome.

The rearrangement joins TRBV7-9 to TRBJ1-1; TRBD1 is a possible D gene (5 bases). The ends were cut back, 0 bases at V and 2 bases at J, with 10 bases in the middle. Germline V gene data show CDR1 as SEHNR and CDR2 as FQNEAQ (reference sequence). The CDR3 sequence is 15 residues long. CDR3 protein: CASSLAQGPNTEAFF. The CDR3 bases are TGTGCCAGCAGCTTAGCGCAGGGACCTAACACTGAAGCTTTCTTT.

The chain couples TRBV11-2 to TRBJ2-2; maybe TRBD1 (7 bases). The germline V gene has CDR1 SGHAT and CDR2 FQNNGV. CDR3 length: 18 residues. V was pared by 0 bases and J by 3 bases, with 17 bases between. The CDR3 sequence: CASSLDMMEGADTGELFF. In DNA, the CDR3 is TGTGCCAGCAGCTTAGATATGATGGAGGGGGCTGACACCGGGGAGCTGTTTTTT.

The J gene is TRBJ2-1, the V gene TRBV3-1, with 8 bases matching TRBD2. CDR1 and CDR2 (germline): LGHDT, YNNKEL (reference sequence). The CDR3 spans 16 residues. Germline trimming cut 5 bases from V and 3 bases from J; bases unmatched to any gene: 9. The CDR3 DNA is TGTGCCAGCAGCACCCCGGGGGGGGAACACTACAATGAGCAGTTCTTC. Its protein is CASSTPGGEHYNEQFF.

The sample holds one count of this clonotype. This CDR3 reads CASSPTRGRSGELFF. The DNA of the CDR3 is TGTGCCAGCAGCCCTACCCGGGGGCGTAGCGGGGAGCTGTTTTTT. The V gene is TRBV3-1, the J gene TRBJ2-2; D could derive from TRBD1 or TRBD2 (6 bases each). In germline, CDR1 is LGHDT, CDR2 YNNKEL (reference sequence). Trimming removed 4 bases at V and 7 bases at J, with 16 bases between. The CDR3 has 15 amino acids.

The rearrangement joins TRBV15 to TRBJ2-4, with D perhaps TRBD2 (5 bases). CDR1 is LNHNV, CDR2 YYDKDF, per germline (reference sequence). With 1 base removed from V and 7 bases from J, the gap between germline ends came to 14 bases. CDR3 length equals 15 residues. For the CDR3, the DNA is TGTGCCACCAGCAGAGGGGCCCTACTAGGGAACATTCAGTACTTC. Protein product: CATSRGALLGNIQYF. Full variable domain (remainder filled in from reference TRBV15 and TRBJ2-4): DAMVIQNPRYQVTQFGKPVTLSCSQTLNHNVMYWYQQKSSQAPKLLFHYYDKDFNNEADTPDNFQSRRPNTSFCFLDIRSPGLGDTAMYLCATSRGALLGNIQYFGAGTRLSVL.

The chain joins TRBV9 to TRBJ2-2; D might be TRBD2 (5 bases). The CDR3 runs 15 residues. Germline loops: CDR1 SGDLS, CDR2 YYNGEE. The V end was cut by 3 bases, the J end by 3 bases, with 12 bases between. CDR3: CASSAFDGDTGELFF. The CDR3 DNA reads TGTGCCAGCAGCGCGTTTGACGGGGACACCGGGGAGCTGTTTTTT.

The chain employs TRBV12-3 or TRBV12-4 and TRBJ1-1; no clear D gene. V lost 1 base and J lost 0, with 9 bases in between. There are 15 residues in the CDR3. This chain's CDR3 is CASSLEAEMNTEAFF. The CDR3 DNA reads TGTGCCAGCAGTTTAGAAGCAGAAATGAACACTGAAGCTTTCTTT.

The genes are TRBV24-1 and TRBJ1-1; D remains unclear. Trimming shortened V by 4 bases and J by 3 bases, and 11 bases separated the two germline ends. The CDR3 contains 14 residues. Per the germline V gene, CDR1 is KGHDR and CDR2 is SFDVKD. CDR3 amino acids: CATSDPDIYTEAFF. The CDR3, as DNA: TGTGCCACCAGTGACCCTGACATTTACACTGAAGCTTTCTTT.

The CDR3 loop reads CASSFRGGRLAGSYEQFF. CDR3 nucleotides: TGTGCCAGCAGCTTCCGCGGAGGAAGACTAGCGGGTAGCTATGAGCAGTTCTTC. The rearrangement uses TRBV7-9 and TRBJ2-1; 10 bases fit TRBD2. CDR3 length: 18 residues. V shed 3 bases and J 8 bases; nucleotides not matched to a gene: 16. Germline V gene lookup returns CDR1 SEHNR and CDR2 FQNEAQ (reference sequence).

Here the CDR3 DNA reads TGTGCCAGCAGCCCTCCCGTTACAGGAGCCTACGAGCAGTACTTC. The encoded protein is CASSPPVTGAYEQYF. The chain has TRBV7-9 and TRBJ2-7, with TRBD1 as a possible D gene (5 bases). From germline, CDR1 is SEHNR and CDR2 FQNEAQ (reference sequence). The CDR3 has 15 amino acids. V gave up 5 bases and J gave up 2 bases, with 16 bases separating them.

V gene TRBV11-2 combines with J gene TRBJ2-1; D is unclear. This CDR3 region has 15 residues. V lost 0 bases to trimming and J lost 8 bases, with 14 bases between them. Germline CDR1 is SGHAT and CDR2 is FQNNGV. As DNA, the CDR3 is TGTGCCAGCAGCTTAGAGGCCTCCTCTAAGGATGAGCAGTTCTTC. Its protein product is CASSLEASSKDEQFF.

The chain has TRBV30 and TRBJ2-7; 11 bases are shared with TRBD2. The germline V gene has CDR1 GTSNPN and CDR2 SVGIG (reference sequence). The V gene end was trimmed by 5 bases and the J gene end by 3 bases; junction bases not matched to a gene: 6. The CDR3 runs 14 residues. The CDR3 region has the DNA TGTGCCTGGGATACTAGCGGGAGATTCTACGAGCAGTACTTC. Protein: CAWDTSGRFYEQYF. The full variable domain, with the rest looked up from reference TRBV30 and TRBJ2-7, is SQTIHQWPATLVQPVGSPLSLECTVEGTSNPNLYWYRQAAGRGLQLLFYSVGIGQISSEVPQNLSASRPQDRQFILSSKKLLLSDSGFYLCAWDTSGRFYEQYFGPGTRLTVT.

This clonotype was observed once. The J gene is TRBJ1-1, the V gene TRBV27, with 8 bases lining up with TRBD1. V lost 5 bases, J lost 10 bases, and 9 bases stayed unmatched. CDR1 is MNHEY and CDR2 is SMNVEV in the germline V gene (reference sequence). The CDR3 contains 13 residues. The CDR3 nucleotides read TGTGCCAGCAGTCGACAGGGGCCACGGGTAGCTTTCTTT. This codes for CASSRQGPRVAFF.

The rearrangement links TRBV24-1 to TRBJ2-5; D gene ambiguous. The germline V and J ends were trimmed by 3 bases and 5 bases, with 12 bases remaining between them. CDR1 is KGHDR, CDR2 SFDVKD, per germline. CDR3 size: 14 residues. The chain's CDR3 is CATSDPLGLETQYF. As DNA, the CDR3 is TGTGCCACCAGTGATCCCCTCGGGTTGGAGACCCAGTACTTC.